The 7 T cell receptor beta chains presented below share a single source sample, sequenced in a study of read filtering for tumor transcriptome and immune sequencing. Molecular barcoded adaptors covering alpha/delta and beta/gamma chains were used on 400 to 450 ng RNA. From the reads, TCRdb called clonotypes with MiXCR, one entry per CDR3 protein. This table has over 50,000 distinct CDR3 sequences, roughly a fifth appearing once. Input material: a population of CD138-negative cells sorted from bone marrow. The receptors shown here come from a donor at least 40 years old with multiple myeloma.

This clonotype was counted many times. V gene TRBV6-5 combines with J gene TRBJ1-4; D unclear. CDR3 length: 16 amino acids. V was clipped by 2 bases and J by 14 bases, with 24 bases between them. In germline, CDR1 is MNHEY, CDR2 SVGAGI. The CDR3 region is CASSYDPSGSGWVLFF. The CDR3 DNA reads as TGTGCCAGCAGTTACGACCCTAGCGGGTCGGGGTGGGTGCTGTTTTTT.

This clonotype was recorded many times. The CDR3 spells CASSHGRDREHNSPLHF. CDR3 bases: TGCGCCAGCAGCCATGGCCGGGACAGGGAACATAATTCACCCCTCCACTTT. V and J are TRBV5-1 and TRBJ1-6, with TRBD1 identical over 9 bases. Trimming removed 4 bases from V and 5 bases from J; junction bases left unmatched: 10. This CDR3 contains 17 residues. CDR1 and CDR2 (germline): SGHRS, YFSETQ.

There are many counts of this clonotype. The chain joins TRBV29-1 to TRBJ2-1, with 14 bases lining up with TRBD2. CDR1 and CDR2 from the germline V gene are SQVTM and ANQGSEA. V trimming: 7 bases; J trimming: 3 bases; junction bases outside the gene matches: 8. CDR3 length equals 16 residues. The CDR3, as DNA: TGCAGCGGCGGAGGACTAGCGGGAGGTATCTACAATGAGCAGTTCTTC. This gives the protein CSGGGLAGGIYNEQFF.

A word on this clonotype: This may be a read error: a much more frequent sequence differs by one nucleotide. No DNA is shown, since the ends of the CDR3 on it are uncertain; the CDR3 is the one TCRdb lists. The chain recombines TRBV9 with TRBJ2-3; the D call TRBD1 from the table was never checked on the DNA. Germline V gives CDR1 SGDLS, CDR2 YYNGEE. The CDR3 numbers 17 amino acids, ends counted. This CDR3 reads CASSVGVGGGAPDTRYF.

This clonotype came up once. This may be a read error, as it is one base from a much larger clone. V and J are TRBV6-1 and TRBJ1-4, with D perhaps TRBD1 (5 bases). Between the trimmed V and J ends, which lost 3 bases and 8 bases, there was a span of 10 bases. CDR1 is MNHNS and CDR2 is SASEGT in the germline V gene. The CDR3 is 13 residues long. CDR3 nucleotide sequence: TGTGCCAGCAGTGACAGGGTAAAAGAAAAACTGTTTTTT. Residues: CASSDRVKEKLFF.

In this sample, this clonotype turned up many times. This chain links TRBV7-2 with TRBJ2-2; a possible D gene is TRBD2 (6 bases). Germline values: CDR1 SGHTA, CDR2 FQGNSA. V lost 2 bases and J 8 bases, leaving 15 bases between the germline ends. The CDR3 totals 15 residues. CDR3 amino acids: CASSLSAGRGGELFF. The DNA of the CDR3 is TGTGCCAGCAGCTTATCGGCGGGGCGAGGGGGGGAGCTGTTTTTT.

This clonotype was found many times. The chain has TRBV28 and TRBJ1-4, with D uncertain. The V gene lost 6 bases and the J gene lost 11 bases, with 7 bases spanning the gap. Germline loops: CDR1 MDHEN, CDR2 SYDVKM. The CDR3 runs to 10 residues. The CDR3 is CASSGVKLFF. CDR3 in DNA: TGTGCCAGCAGCGGGGTCAAACTGTTTTTT.